The following is a T cell receptor beta chain sequence with its context. The target antigen is unknown. The CDR3 sequence is 14 residues long. Germline V CDR1 and CDR2: MNHNY, SVGAGI (reference sequence). These data are taken from a study of cytomegalovirus exposure and HLA in healthy donors. Overall study results and limits: A missense variant in DCLRE1C was later tied to TCR beta V- and J-gene trimming. A likely sequencing artifact accounted for one observed cluster of highly shared sequence variants. Using a false discovery rate of 0.05, a later analysis showed that 16,951 TCR beta sequences were associated with HLA alleles. Some public TCRs appeared in many individuals, while most sequences were rare.

Researchers ran the PCR with 60 Vbeta and 13 Jbeta primers. Clones were sequenced by immunoSEQ multiplex PCR, and TCRdb holds only the in-frame ones, with some missing. The table lists some 150,000 clones, roughly nine tenths of them singletons, with about 0.85% in the top ten. The sequence came from a woman aged 30 to 39 in good health and CMV-seronegative. Sequenced: PBMCs. The rearrangement uses TRBV6-6 and TRBJ2-5; tentative D call: TRBD1 (5 bases). Judging by the DNA end, TRBJ2-7 fits better; the J call may be wrong. The CDR3 reads CASSYKGHKYEQYF. CDR3 in DNA: TGTGCCAGCAGTTACAAGGGGCATAAGTACGAGCAGTACTTC.